These T cell receptor beta chains were read from a single sample in a study of blood T cell repertoires in COVID-19. Measured with immunoSEQ multiplex PCR; TCRdb has only the in-frame clones, and not every one. The table includes fewer than 350,000 clones, 89% detected once. Material: PBMCs or T cells enriched from blood (not recorded which). The receptor source for this set is a man aged 60 to 69 who had recovered from COVID-19. Each CDR3 is given with its conserved first and last residue. The D gene is left open where the match is weak. Clone size is shown for a subset of rows, as once, few, many or a class of expanded clone.

>TRBV28|.|TRBD1|TRBJ1-6
TGTGCCAGCAGTTCTACCGGGACAGGTTATAATTCACCCCTCCACTTT
CASSSTGTGYNSPLHF
>TRBV5-1|.|TRBD2|TRBJ2-5
TGCGCCAGCAGCTCCCCCACTAGCGGAGAGACCCAGTACTTC
CASSSPTSGETQYF
>TRBV28|.|.|TRBJ2-5
TGTGCCAGCACCGACGGGGGCCAAGAGACCCAGTACTTC
CASTDGGQETQYF
>TRBV5-1|once|.|TRBJ2-6
TGCGCCAGCAGCTTGATATTATCGCGGGGCGGGGCCAACGTCCTGACTTTC
CASSLILSRGGANVLTF
>TRBV9|.|.|TRBJ1-5
TGTGCCAGCAGCGTAGTCGTGTGTAATCAGCCCCAGCATTTT
CASSVVVCNQPQHF
>TRBV4-2|.|.|TRBJ1-1
TGTGCCAGCAGCCCAACTACCCTCAGGGGACAGAACACTGAAGCTTTCTTT
CASSPTTLRGQNTEAFF
>TRBV11-3|once|.|TRBJ1-2
TGTGCCAGCAGCTTAGGAGTCAGGTGGGACTATGGCTACACCTTC
CASSLGVRWDYGYTF
>TRBV19|.|TRBD1|TRBJ2-2
TGTGCCAGTAGTATGGGACAGGGGGCGAATAGCGGGGAGCTGTTTTTT
CASSMGQGANSGELFF
>TRBV3-1/TRBV3-2|few|TRBD2|TRBJ2-2
TGTGCCAGCAGGCCTAGCGGGAGCTACACCGGGGAGCTGTTTTTT
CASRPSGSYTGELFF
>TRBV20-1|.|TRBD2|TRBJ2-7
TGCAGTGCTAGTCCCGGGACTAGCGGGAGGTACGAGCAGTACTTC
CSASPGTSGRYEQYF
>TRBV24-1|.|TRBD1|TRBJ1-5
TGTGCCACCAGTGATTCGGACAGGGGGGATCAGCCCCAGCATTTT
CATSDSDRGDQPQHF
>TRBV7-8|.|.|TRBJ2-3
TGTGCCAGCAGCTTAGGATCGGCAGATACGCAGTATTTT
CASSLGSADTQYF
>TRBV28|.|TRBD1|TRBJ1-5
TGTGCCAGCAGGAAAGGGACAGGGCCCCAGCATTTT
CASRKGTGPQHF
>TRBV24-1|.|.|TRBJ2-6
TGTGCCACCAGTGATCCTCATGAGTCTGGGGCCAACGTCCTGACTTTC
CATSDPHESGANVLTF
>TRBV7-2|.|TRBD1|TRBJ2-7
TGTGCCAGCAGGTGGAAGACCGGGACAGGACTCTACGAGCAGTACTTC
CASRWKTGTGLYEQYF
>TRBV9|.|.|TRBJ2-3
TGTGCCAGCGCCCAGAGAGGAGTATCCACAGATACGCAGTATTTT
CASAQRGVSTDTQYF
>TRBV6-1|.|TRBD1|TRBJ2-5
TGTGCCAGCAGTGATGTCAGGGGGTCGGAGACCCAGTACTTC
CASSDVRGSETQYF
>TRBV20-1|few|TRBD1|TRBJ1-2
TGCAGTGCTAGTCGACAGGGAATGGGCTATGGCTACACCTTC
CSASRQGMGYGYTF
>TRBV28|once|TRBD2|TRBJ2-7
TGTGCCAGCAGTTCCTCCGGGACTAGCGGGAGGCAGCTGTACTTC
CASSSSGTSGRQLYF
>TRBV9|.|.|TRBJ2-7
TGTGCCAGCAGCGTAGATGACACGGCCAGATCATTCTACGAGCAGTACTTC
CASSVDDTARSFYEQYF
>TRBV24-1|.|TRBD1|TRBJ2-5
TGTGCCACCAGTGATCCCGGGACAGACGAGACCCAGTACTTC
CATSDPGTDETQYF
>TRBV28|.|TRBD1|TRBJ1-3
TGTGCCAGCAGTCCCGGGACAGAGACTGGAAACACCATATATTTT
CASSPGTETGNTIYF
>TRBV20-1|.|.|TRBJ2-1
TGCAGTGCGTACAAGTACAATGAGCAGTTCTTC
CSAYKYNEQFF
>TRBV5-1|once|.|TRBJ2-3
TGCGCCAGCAGCCCTATGCGACAGGACGCAGATACGCAGTATTTT
CASSPMRQDADTQYF
>TRBV19|few|.|TRBJ1-6
TGTGCCAGTAGTATAGCTGGACAGAATAATTCACCCCTCCACTTT
CASSIAGQNNSPLHF
>TRBV6-5|once|.|TRBJ1-4
TGTGCCAGCAGTTACAGGGGACTGTCTAATGAAAAACTGTTTTTT
CASSYRGLSNEKLFF
>TRBV18|.|TRBD1|TRBJ2-3
TGTGCCAGCTCACCACCGGACAGGGGGACAGATACGCAGTATTTT
CASSPPDRGTDTQYF
>TRBV29-1|once|.|TRBJ2-2
TGCAGCGTTGGTCGACAGGCAGCCGGGGAGCTGTTTTTT
CSVGRQAAGELFF
>TRBV5-1|.|.|TRBJ2-2
TGCGCCAGCAGACCAGGGTCCTCGAACACCGGGGAGCTGTTTTTT
CASRPGSSNTGELFF
>TRBV9|.|.|TRBJ1-4
TGTGCCAGCAGCAAAGGATACAGGGCAACTAATGAAAAACTGTTTTTT
CASSKGYRATNEKLFF
>TRBV28|.|.|TRBJ1-1
TGTGCCAGCAGTACGGACAGTCACAACACTGAAGCTTTCTTT
CASSTDSHNTEAFF
>TRBV3-1/TRBV3-2|.|TRBD1|TRBJ2-7
TGTGCCAGCAGCCAGATGGGACAGGGGGTGGACGAGCAGTACTTC
CASSQMGQGVDEQYF
>TRBV7-2|.|TRBD1|TRBJ2-7
TGTGCCAGCAGCCCGGGACAGGCCAACTACGAGCAGTACTTC
CASSPGQANYEQYF
>TRBV5-1|many|.|TRBJ2-1
TGCGCCAGCAGCTTGGAGAGCCGGGGGTACAATGAGCAGTTCTTC
CASSLESRGYNEQFF
>TRBV21-1|.|.|TRBJ1-1
TGTGCCAGCAGCACCCCTCCCGACAGGGGGCTTACTGAAGCTTTCTTT
CASSTPPDRGLTEAFF
>TRBV9|.|.|TRBJ2-7
TGTGCCAGCAGCGTAGGCGCGTCCGGACTACGCGACGAGCAGTACTTC
CASSVGASGLRDEQYF
>TRBV7-9|once|TRBD2|TRBJ2-3
TGTGCCAGCAGCGAAAGGGGGGGACTAGCGCCCACAGATACGCAGTATTTT
CASSERGGLAPTDTQYF
>TRBV12-3/TRBV12-4|.|.|TRBJ1-2
TGTGCCAGCAACCCCTGGGGAGGGGTCGGCTACACCTTC
CASNPWGGVGYTF
>TRBV19|.|TRBD2|TRBJ2-7
TGTGCCAGTAGTATTTCCTCGTGGACTAGCGGGAGGTCCTCCTACGAGCAGTACTTC
CASSISSWTSGRSSYEQYF
>TRBV9|.|TRBD1|TRBJ1-6
TGTGCCAGCAGCGGTGGGACAGCTAATAATTCACCCCTCCACTTT
CASSGGTANNSPLHF
>TRBV18|.|.|TRBJ1-3
TGTGCCAGCTCACCTACAGGAGTAGGAGCTGGAAACACCATATATTTT
CASSPTGVGAGNTIYF
>TRBV7-2|.|TRBD2|TRBJ2-1
TGTGCCAGCAGCTTGCGGGAGGTCCGGCACGGGCAGTTCTTC
CASSLREVRHGQFF
>TRBV2|.|.|TRBJ2-3
TGTGCCAGCAGAGACTGGAGCGGAACAGATACGCAGTATTTT
CASRDWSGTDTQYF
>TRBV29-1|.|.|TRBJ2-6
TGCAGCGTTGAAGATCGGGGGGCTGGGATGGCTGGGGCCAACGTCCTGACTTTC
CSVEDRGAGMAGANVLTF
>TRBV3-1/TRBV3-2|.|.|TRBJ2-7
TGTGCCAGCAGCCTATATGCGACGTGGGGTGGGGCCGGGGAGCAGTACTTC
CASSLYATWGGAGEQYF
>TRBV7-9|.|TRBD1|TRBJ2-1
TGTGCCAGCAGCTTCGGACTCCGGGACAGGGGAAATGAGCAGTTCTTC
CASSFGLRDRGNEQFF